This T cell receptor beta chain was captured in a study of T-cell memory formation after mild COVID-19. Study-level background: There were largely donor-specific TCR clusters.

The CDR3 is 11 residues long. CDR1 is GTSNPN, CDR2 SVGIG, per germline (reference sequence). The V end lost 5 bases, the J end lost 2 bases, and 6 bases lay between the germline ends. TCRdb ran MiXCR on the 5' RACE reads and lists one entry per CDR3 protein. The sample carries some 180,000 distinct CDR3 sequences, 10% to 15% recorded once. V and J are TRBV30 and TRBJ1-2; no clear D. This TCR was recovered from a man younger than 35 who had mild COVID-19 (a few samples of this study predate the infection). Cell type and time point are not known. Sequences were obtained from PBMCs or a T cell subset sorted from them (not recorded which). CDR3 coding DNA: TGTGCCTGGGGAGGGAACTATGGCTACACCTTC. It is translated as CAWGGNYGYTF.